This T cell receptor beta chain was found in a study of T-cell memory formation after mild COVID-19. Across the whole study: TCR clusters showed largely donor specificity. General observations from the study: Pre-infection memory held some responding clones, suggesting pre-existing cross-reactive T cells responded.

J was trimmed by 2 bases and V by 6 bases; bases with no gene match: 8. The CDR3 is made up of 15 amino acids. Germline CDR1 and CDR2: ENHRY and SYGVKD. TCRdb reprocessed the 5' RACE reads via MiXCR and lists one record per CDR3 protein. The sample carries over 150,000 distinct CDR3 sequences, roughly 20% recorded once. Comment on this clonotype: Its antigen is still unknown.

The sequenced sample consisted of PBMCs or a T cell subset sorted from them (not recorded which). This clonotype was obtained from a man aged 18 to 29 who had mild COVID-19 (a few samples of this study predate the infection). Cell type and time point are not known. The chain uses TRBV10-3 and TRBJ2-5; TRBD2 aligns across 8 bases. The CDR3 loop is CAISNSGDFQETQYF. CDR3 nucleotides: TGTGCCATCAGCAATAGCGGGGATTTTCAAGAGACCCAGTACTTC.